These T cell receptor beta chains were read from a single sample in a study of blood T cell repertoires in COVID-19. Produced via immunoSEQ multiplex PCR; TCRdb's table is partial and in-frame only. The sample has roughly 200,000 clones; 65% to 85% are singletons. The sample comprised peripheral blood. Every receptor here comes from a man aged 45 to 65 with active or convalescent COVID-19. Each CDR3 is given without its conserved first and last residue. D genes are given only for firm matches.

cdr3_aa d_call j_call v_call
ASSRGQGPYEQY TRBD1 TRBJ2-7 TRBV4-2
ASSSWLGGISNQPQH TRBD1 TRBJ1-5 TRBV7-2
ASSREPSNTGELF . TRBJ2-2 TRBV5-4
AWSQAEKLF . TRBJ1-4 TRBV30
ASSDDREVEPQH TRBD1 TRBJ1-5 TRBV2
ASSYGQGTDTQY . TRBJ2-3 TRBV6-2/TRBV6-3
ASSYEGGPGSQGGFYT . TRBJ1-2 TRBV6-2/TRBV6-3
ATEDLGGPDTQY . TRBJ2-3 TRBV19
ASSLRDTDTGELF . TRBJ2-2 TRBV7-9
ASSLWAGGTYEQY TRBD2 TRBJ2-7 TRBV5-1
ASGTGNEKLF TRBD1 TRBJ1-4 TRBV2
AWSVGGANYGYT . TRBJ1-2 TRBV30
ASSLSGNQPQH . TRBJ1-5 TRBV5-8
ASNLPDRNTEAF . TRBJ1-1 TRBV7-2
ASSDPGRGPNTEAF TRBD1 TRBJ1-1 TRBV2
ASSVRTGGETQY TRBD1 TRBJ2-5 TRBV5-1
ASTRSGTRSHNEQF TRBD2 TRBJ2-1 TRBV2
ASSLGSLGYGYT . TRBJ1-2 TRBV7-9
ASGGDEQY TRBD2 TRBJ2-7 TRBV4-1
ASSPGQATYEQY TRBD1 TRBJ2-7 TRBV28
ASSSSPGYGYT . TRBJ1-2 TRBV7-2
ASSLRGGYQETQY TRBD2 TRBJ2-5 TRBV5-4
ARGRGQSIIRANVLT TRBD1 TRBJ2-6 TRBV19
ASSPGGRTYGYT TRBD1 TRBJ1-2 TRBV7-2
AISQDRGRSEQY TRBD1 TRBJ2-7 TRBV10-3
ASSESDSGDGYT . TRBJ1-2 TRBV10-2
ASSVRGNTEAF . TRBJ1-1 TRBV25-1
ASTLQGVYNEQF . TRBJ2-1 TRBV28
ASNQGNTGELF . TRBJ2-2 TRBV12-3/TRBV12-4
ATSDRGLGIGELF TRBD1 TRBJ2-2 TRBV24-1
ASSIRDRAFSGANVLT TRBD1 TRBJ2-6 TRBV19
ASSRRPFWASYNEQF . TRBJ2-1 TRBV5-6